The source of this T cell receptor (beta chain) is a study of T cells in Graves' hyperthyroidism and ophthalmopathy (dated by TCRdb to between 2018 and 2020). Some background on the complete study: Peripheral blood was collected at initial diagnosis, before any treatment. TCR Vbeta CDR3 sequencing of approximately 140 peripheral blood samples (approximately 44 ophthalmopathy, some 75 hyperthyroidism and roughly 17 progressor patients) is reported in the paper. To identify distinguishing TCR V-J signatures, a discovery cohort of around 98 patients was used, comprising 43 with Graves' ophthalmopathy and around 60 with stable Graves' hyperthyroidism. After blood sampling, hyperthyroidism patients were treated with methimazole at a starting dose of 30 mg daily, and ophthalmopathy patients were treated with high-dose intravenous methylprednisolone. Prospective prediction of ophthalmopathy was tested in an independent validation cohort of 18 to 20 hyperthyroidism patients and around 16 patients who later progressed to ophthalmopathy. The approximately 100 discovery patients were divided at random into training and test sets in a 7:3 ratio. The study also compared thyroid tissue and blood T-cell repertoires from a handful of Graves' hyperthyroidism patients. The study at large found these results: In cross-validation, a model built on a 13 V-J signature told ophthalmopathy apart from stable hyperthyroidism with over 85% sensitivity and approximately 81% specificity, and in testing the same model reached 80%/75%. Most expanded thyroid clonotypes (frequency above 0.001) were also found in blood, which suggests that blood repertoires may mirror thyroid immune responses. No statistical method was used to fix the sample size in advance, and group allocation was not hidden from the investigators. In validation, the model predicted progression to ophthalmopathy a median of roughly 6.1 months before onset, with about 64% sensitivity and roughly 77% specificity.

From the cysteine up to the phenylalanine, the CDR3 has a length of 16 residues. CDR3 DNA is the only sequence kept; it has 48 bases, read in frame from the first base. Here V drops 1 base and J drops 4 bases, and the junction holds 8 bases not matched to any gene. CDR1 and CDR2, looked up from the germline V gene, are SGDLS and YYNGEE. The hyperthyroidism patients were between 18 and 65 years old and newly diagnosed, with a disease duration of less than 2 months. Any patient with an uncontrolled infection, another autoimmune disease, pregnancy or lactation was excluded. Diagnoses relied on clinical symptoms, serum thyroxine and TRAb, thyroid ultrasound and orbital computed tomography. For progressor patients, blood was drawn at the first diagnosis of hyperthyroidism, before any ophthalmopathy symptoms had appeared. PBMCs were separated from 10 ml of fresh peripheral blood using Ficoll-Paque density gradient centrifugation. Progressor patients were initially diagnosed with Graves' hyperthyroidism and developed ophthalmopathy during follow-up. Total RNA was extracted using Trizol reagent, and RNA quality was assessed on an Agilent 2100 Bioanalyzer.

Amplification of TCR beta CDR3 regions was carried out from RNA transcripts. The first round of RT-PCR for the TCR CDR3 was performed with the HTBI primer set and the Qiagen OneStep RT-PCR kit. A second multiplex PCR round built the libraries, followed by size selection and purification. The libraries were sequenced on an Illumina HiSeq2000 using paired-end 100 bp reads. In the original analysis: SOAPnuke was used to process the raw data, throwing out any read that contained adapters or uncalled bases, had a mean Phred below 15, or lacked an exact constant-primer or identifier match. COPE v1.2.5 was used to merge the high-quality paired reads, and each unique nucleotide sequence was defined as a clonotype. MiTCR v1.1 was used to align the clonotypes against IMGT TRBV, TRBD and TRBJ reference segments. The analysis was restricted to V-J combinations with a frequency above 0.0001, which together covered 99.2% of the repertoires. The TCS score was defined as F50 (clonal expansion) divided by E x V (chaos), with BLOSUM62-based TCRdist calculated between CDR3 peptides within each V-J. Welch's t-statistics and random forest reduced around 550 V-J features to 10 to 15, which were used in a naive Bayes classifier (R e1071). The public sequencing data were trimmed at Q25 with fastp and processed into clonotypes with MiXCR by TCRdb, which kept only in-frame beta chains. Each CDR3 protein appears once, grouped with its most common genes and DNA. Here the V and J calls rest on TCRdb's processing, not on the authors' analysis. The sample records 250,000 to 300,000 distinct CDR3 sequences, less than 15% of which are singletons. The top ten clones comprise about 8% of the sample.

This clonotype was seen only a few times. Its antigen is not yet known. No per-base quality is available; no much larger clone lies one base away. The sequence is built from TRBV9 and TRBJ2-1, with 7 junctional bases fitting TRBD1. The TCR sequence derives from a woman in her 30s with Graves' hyperthyroidism that later progressed to Graves' ophthalmopathy. Sequencing used blood. The bases read TGTGCCAGCAGCGTATTCACAGGGGATGGTTACAATGAGCAGTTCTTC. Its protein is CASSVFTGDGYNEQFF.